Presented here are 15 T cell receptor beta chains from one specimen sequenced in a study of T cell repertoires and HLA-DP antigens. The method was immunoSEQ multiplex PCR; TCRdb's version includes in-frame clones alone and lacks a portion of them. The data contain about 73,000 clones, roughly 77% of them singletons. No cognate antigen is known for these TCRs. The sequencing input was CD4+ T cells from PBMCs. The receptors here all came from a man aged 60 to 75 in good health and CMV-seronegative.

The chain employs TRBV28 and TRBJ2-7; 8 bases agree with TRBD1. The germline V gene has CDR1 MDHEN and CDR2 SYDVKM. Trimming took 5 bases from V and 2 from J; bases not matched to a gene: 5. CDR3 size: 14 residues. The CDR3 sequence: CASSPRDRTYEQYF. The CDR3 coding sequence is TGTGCCAGCAGTCCCCGGGACAGGACCTACGAGCAGTACTTC. Full variable domain (remainder filled in from reference TRBV28 and TRBJ2-7): DVKVTQSSRYLVKRTGEKVFLECVQDMDHENMFWYRQDPGLGLRLIYFSYDVKMKEKGDIPEGYSVSREKKERFSLILESASTNQTSMYLCASSPRDRTYEQYFGPGTRLTVT.

The chain links TRBV18 to TRBJ1-6; TRBD1 agrees at 9 bases. After removal of 3 bases from V and 10 bases from J, the junction contained 4 bases not matched to a gene. From germline, CDR1 is KGHSH and CDR2 LQKENI. The CDR3 length is 14 residues. This CDR3 is CASSPRDRDSPLHF. CDR3 coding DNA: TGTGCCAGCTCACCGCGGGACAGGGACTCACCCCTCCACTTT.

The rearrangement uses TRBV30 and TRBJ1-2; D perhaps matches TRBD1 (6 bases). Per germline, CDR1 GTSNPN and CDR2 SVGIG (reference sequence). V was trimmed by 5 bases and J by 8 bases, leaving 18 bases between them. The CDR3 has 13 residues. CDR3 protein: CAWGQRGGVGYTF. CDR3 nucleotide sequence: TGTGCCTGGGGACAACGGGGGGGCGTCGGCTACACCTTC. The complete variable domain, with remaining parts taken from reference TRBV30 and TRBJ1-2, reads SQTIHQWPATLVQPVGSPLSLECTVEGTSNPNLYWYRQAAGRGLQLLFYSVGIGQISSEVPQNLSASRPQDRQFILSSKKLLLSDSGFYLCAWGQRGGVGYTFGSGTRLTVV.

By its share, this clone is medium-sized (0.01 to 0.1%). This chain joins TRBV5-6 and TRBJ2-2; D is unclear. The CDR3 is made up of 15 amino acids. Germline CDR1 reads SGHDT; CDR2 reads YYEEEE. V was pared by 3 bases and J by 5 bases, with 14 bases between. The CDR3 protein is CASSSGLGRTGELFF. The CDR3 DNA reads as TGTGCCAGCAGCTCGGGCCTAGGTAGGACCGGGGAGCTGTTTTTT.

This clone was counted only a few times. The rearrangement uses TRBV5-6 and TRBJ2-5, with 8 nucleotides matching TRBD2. CDR3 size: 19 residues. CDR1 and CDR2 (germline): SGHDT, YYEEEE. The V segment lost 1 base and the J segment 4 bases; nucleotides outside the gene matches: 18. The CDR3 is CASSLSAPGGDNLRETQYF. CDR3 bases: TGTGCCAGCAGCTTGTCGGCCCCGGGGGGGGACAACCTTAGAGAGACCCAGTACTTC.

Comments on this clone: One end of the junction varies from germline; a read error may be responsible. Within the sample, other DNA sequences also encode this same CDR3. V is TRBV6-5 and J is TRBJ2-2; 7 bases map to TRBD1. Per the germline V gene, CDR1 is MNHEY and CDR2 is SVGAGI. This CDR3 region has 15 residues. DNA for the CDR3: TGTGCTAGCAGACTCGGACAGGAGAACACCGGGGAGCTGTTTTTT. Its translation is CASRLGQENTGELFF.

The chain has TRBV7-2 and TRBJ1-2, with 7 bases identical to TRBD1. In germline, CDR1 is SGHTA, CDR2 FQGNSA. The J segment lost 7 bases and the V segment lost 5 bases, leaving 7 bases of the junction unmatched. The CDR3 consists of 13 residues. The CDR3: CASSPGQVGGYTF. The CDR3 DNA reads TGTGCCAGCAGCCCTGGACAGGTCGGTGGCTACACCTTC.

The gene calls are TRBV19 and TRBJ2-1, with 12 bases aligning to TRBD2. V shed 6 bases, J shed 15 bases, and the junction held 15 bases outside the gene matches. Germline CDR1 is LNHDA and CDR2 is SQIVND (reference sequence). The CDR3 is 15 amino acids. The CDR3 sequence: CASSAIGLAGLVLFF. The DNA for the CDR3 is TGTGCCAGTAGCGCAATAGGACTAGCGGGGTTAGTACTGTTCTTC.

This clone was found a few times. The genes are TRBV10-3 and TRBJ1-3; D not certain. V dropped 7 bases and J dropped 0 bases, with 13 bases sitting between them. CDR3 length: 15 amino acids. Germline V gives CDR1 ENHRY, CDR2 SYGVKD. CDR3 sequence (DNA): TGTGCCATCACCGCAGATCGTCTCTCTGGAAACACCATATATTTT. This gives the protein CAITADRLSGNTIYF.

This clone was counted a few times. The genes are TRBV2 and TRBJ2-3; 12 nucleotides match TRBD2. The V and J ends lost 6 bases and 3 bases, in that order; junction bases with no gene match: 4. This CDR3 has 15 residues. CDR1 is SNHLY, CDR2 FYNNEI, per germline. The CDR3 sequence is CASSALAGGTDTQYF. CDR3 coding DNA: TGTGCCAGCAGCGCACTAGCGGGGGGAACAGATACGCAGTATTTT.

This clone showed up just once. The gene calls are TRBV7-9 and TRBJ2-5; D is possibly TRBD1 (6 bases). V was cut by 3 bases and J by 1 base, with 6 bases left in between. The CDR3 consists of 13 residues. Germline CDR1 SEHNR, CDR2 FQNEAQ (reference sequence). The CDR3 region has the DNA TGTGCCAGCAGCTTGGACAGCCAAGAGACCCAGTACTTC. Residues: CASSLDSQETQYF.

This rearrangement joins TRBV21-1 to TRBJ1-2. TRBV21-1 is a pseudogene locus. This CDR3 is 15 amino acids long. CDR3 coding DNA: TGTGCCAGCAGCACTGGGAGGGGGCGCGTCTATGGCTACACCTTC. Protein product: CASSTGRGRVYGYTF.

Within the sample, this clone is medium-sized. The chain joins TRBV6-5 to TRBJ2-6, with unresolved D. Germline values: CDR1 MNHEY, CDR2 SVGAGI. The CDR3 is made up of 14 amino acids. V gave up 2 bases and J gave up 0 bases, with 2 bases separating them. The chain's CDR3 is CASSYSSGANVLTF. CDR3 nucleotide sequence: TGTGCCAGCAGTTACAGCTCTGGGGCCAACGTCCTGACTTTC.

This rearrangement joins TRBV5-1 to TRBJ2-5; D is perhaps TRBD1 (5 bases). From germline, CDR1 is SGHRS and CDR2 YFSETQ. V was shortened by 3 bases and J by 0 bases, with 6 bases between the two germline ends. CDR3 size: 13 residues. CDR3 nucleotides: TGCGCCAGCAGCTGGACATACCAAGAGACCCAGTACTTC. This encodes CASSWTYQETQYF.

This sequence joins TRBV7-8 and TRBJ1-5; D ambiguous. V was cut by 2 bases and J by 5 bases, with 7 bases left in between. Germline-derived CDR1 and CDR2 are SGHVS and FQNEAQ. This CDR3 is 13 amino acids long. The CDR3 protein is CASSLYGDQPQHF. CDR3 coding DNA: TGTGCCAGCAGCTTATACGGAGATCAGCCCCAGCATTTT.